The text below deals with one T cell receptor (beta chain). The antigen remains undetermined. Profiling relied on immunoSEQ multiplex PCR, and the TCRdb table lists in-frame clones only, not all of them. The sample holds about 50,000 clones, around 78% seen once. The record originates from a study of PD-1 blockade in classical Hodgkin lymphoma. Exposure to brentuximab vedotin varied, and each patient had relapsed following autologous stem cell transplantation. Best responses included complete response and partial response; otherwise, the best response was progressive disease. Study-level results: The drivers behind the repertoire differences, possibly disease activity or prior therapy, remain undefined. It was CD4+ TCR diversity, not CD8+, that rose significantly by C4D1. Reports indicated that newly diagnosed patients had lower baseline TCR diversity than healthy donors did.

This CDR3 has 13 amino acids. V lost 2 bases, J lost 5 bases, and 10 bases lay in between. Looked up from germline, CDR1 is ENHRY and CDR2 is SYGVKD. The chain carries TRBV10-3 and TRBJ2-7; D call uncertain. This receptor was obtained from a human donor with classical Hodgkin lymphoma. This specimen consisted of peripheral blood mononuclear cells (PBMCs), obtained before the second cycle of nivolumab. In DNA form, the CDR3 reads TGTGCCATCAGTGAGGTCCTCTGGGACGAGCAGTACTTC. Amino acid sequence: CAISEVLWDEQYF.